In its sample, the clone carrying this T cell receptor (beta chain) was seen a few times. Its antigen is undetermined. Germline-derived CDR1 and CDR2 are SEHNR and FQNEAQ (reference sequence). The length of the CDR3 is 14 residues. V trimming: 3 bases; J trimming: 9 bases; junction bases outside the gene matches: 4. The repertoire was sequenced with immunoSEQ multiplex PCR; TCRdb's copy has only in-frame clones and lacks some. Here the sample spans more than 80,000 clones, 80% to 90% being singletons. The sample originates from a study of T cell responses to AZD1222 COVID-19 vaccine. Whole-study results and caveats: Donors were chiefly white British, with a greater number of females, and clonal diversity was perhaps underestimated. Sampling captured repertoires only after the peak T cell response. Vaccination with two AZD1222 doses was followed by a rise in Spike-specific TCR breadth and depth.

The sequences come from peripheral blood, collected on day 0 of MenACWY control vaccination. The chain joins TRBV7-9 to TRBJ2-2, with 10 bases identical to TRBD1. The sequence derives from an adult in good health. Here the CDR3 reads CASSFRQGAWELFF. Here the CDR3 DNA reads TGTGCCAGCAGCTTCCGACAGGGGGCCTGGGAGCTGTTTTTT.